Detailed here is one TCR beta chain. The protocol was immunoSEQ multiplex PCR, while the TCRdb copy is restricted to in-frame clones and leaves out a portion. The sample holds roughly 2.1 million clones; about 92% are singletons and the top ten take 1.5% to 2%. The data stem from a study of shared clonotypes between healthy human individuals. Naive CD8 isolation took CD45RO-negative cells positively selected for CCR7 and excluded terminally differentiated effector memory CD45RA+ cells. The CDR3 has 16 residues. Germline CDR1 SGHTA, CDR2 FQGNSA. Trimming stripped 1 base from V and 3 bases from J, with 12 bases between.

This TCR came from a man aged 18 to 30 in good health. Some clones in this sample may be carry-over from other donors' samples. V usage is TRBV7-2 and J usage is TRBJ2-2, with D perhaps matching TRBD1 (6 bases). Sequencing used naive CD8+ T cells from PBMCs. CDR3: CASSLEDRNYTGELFF. CDR3 coding DNA: TGTGCCAGCAGCTTAGAGGACAGAAATTACACCGGGGAGCTGTTTTTT.